Below are 19 T cell receptor beta chains sequenced from a single sample in a study of blood T cell repertoires in COVID-19. Data came from immunoSEQ multiplex PCR; TCRdb stores just in-frame clones and leaves some out. The sample lists about 90,000 clones, approximately 90% seen once, with 2% to 2.5% in the top ten. Sequenced input: peripheral blood. These receptors were collected from a human donor with active COVID-19. The donor label of this sample is uncertain.

The rearrangement uses TRBV12-3 or TRBV12-4 and TRBJ1-2; 7 nucleotides agree with TRBD1. The V segment lost 7 bases and the J segment 8 bases; nucleotides outside the gene matches: 10. This CDR3 has 13 amino acids. CDR3 sequence reads: CASTQDRVGGYTF. The CDR3 nucleotides read TGTGCCAGCACCCAAGACAGGGTGGGAGGCTACACCTTC.

The chain recombines TRBV6-6 with TRBJ1-2, with 7 nucleotides matching TRBD1. Germline CDR1 is MNHNY and CDR2 is SVGAGI (reference sequence). The CDR3 has 14 amino acids. Losses at the gene ends were 7 bases for V and 1 base for J; bases not matched to a gene: 6. CDR3 sequence: CASTWDSDNYGYTF. The CDR3 coding sequence is TGTGCCAGCACCTGGGACAGCGATAACTATGGCTACACCTTC.

The chain links TRBV6-1 to TRBJ1-5, with 8 bases identical to TRBD1. CDR1 and CDR2 (germline): MNHNS, SASEGT. The CDR3 runs 16 residues. Trimming took 0 bases from V and 3 from J; bases not matched to a gene: 4. The CDR3 is CASSEAPGGSNQPQHF. CDR3 DNA: TGTGCCAGCAGTGAAGCGCCAGGGGGCTCCAATCAGCCCCAGCATTTT.

The chain combines TRBV19 with TRBJ1-2, with TRBD1 identical over 10 bases. V trimming: 9 bases; J trimming: 5 bases; junction bases outside the gene matches: 6. Germline V gene data show CDR1 as LNHDA and CDR2 as SQIVND (reference sequence). This CDR3 is 13 amino acids long. The CDR3 DNA follows: TGTGCCAGCGCCCAGGGACAGGGGTATGGCTACACCTTC. Translating gives CASAQGQGYGYTF.

The chain recombines TRBV6-5 with TRBJ2-7, with 9 positions matching TRBD2. The CDR3 sequence is 16 residues long. CDR1 is MNHEY and CDR2 is SVGAGI in the germline V gene. The ends lost 2 bases at V and 2 bases at J; junction bases unmatched: 7. CDR3 DNA: TGTGCCAGCAGTTACGGGTCGGCGGGGGGGCCCTACGAGCAGTACTTC. Translation: CASSYGSAGGPYEQYF.

The rearrangement links TRBV2 to TRBJ1-1, with D uncertain. V was pared by 2 bases and J by 0 bases, with 7 bases between. Germline V gives CDR1 SNHLY, CDR2 FYNNEI. The CDR3 has 14 amino acids. The CDR3 spells CASSETVMNTEAFF. The CDR3 DNA is TGTGCCAGCAGTGAAACAGTAATGAACACTGAAGCTTTCTTT.

V is TRBV4-1 and J is TRBJ1-1; D is uncertain. Germline V gene data show CDR1 as MGHRA and CDR2 as YSYEKL. V dropped 5 bases and J dropped 6 bases, with 13 bases sitting between them. The CDR3 runs to 13 residues. The CDR3 coding sequence is TGCGCCAGCAGCTGGAGACCCGGGGCTGAAGCTTTCTTT. Translation: CASSWRPGAEAFF.

The chain recombines TRBV29-1 with TRBJ2-1; 7 bases are shared with TRBD1. Trimming removed 7 bases from V and 2 bases from J; junction bases left unmatched: 8. The CDR3 contains 14 residues. The germline V gene encodes CDR1 SQVTM and CDR2 ANQGSEA. The CDR3: CSANRQGTYNEQFF. The CDR3 nucleotides read TGCAGCGCAAACCGACAGGGAACCTACAATGAGCAGTTCTTC.

The chain recombines TRBV12-3 or TRBV12-4 with TRBJ1-5, with a tentative D call TRBD1 (6 bases). Trimming shortened V by 5 bases and J by 4 bases, and 9 bases separated the two germline ends. The CDR3 is 13 residues long. The CDR3 region is CASSADSNQPQHF. Here the CDR3 DNA reads TGTGCCAGCAGTGCGGACAGTAATCAGCCCCAGCATTTT.

This chain connects TRBV24-1 to TRBJ1-3; D perhaps matches TRBD1 (5 bases). The germline V gene has CDR1 KGHDR and CDR2 SFDVKD. The germline V and J ends were trimmed by 12 bases and 1 base, with 12 bases remaining between them. The CDR3 loop spans 13 amino acids. The CDR3 spells CAHQSGSGNTIYF. CDR3 bases: TGTGCCCACCAATCAGGGTCTGGAAACACCATATATTTT.

This clone was seen more than once but under ten times. The chain carries TRBV6-1 and TRBJ2-7; D perhaps matches TRBD1 (6 bases). The CDR3 has 13 residues. V gave up 2 bases and J gave up 4 bases, with 9 bases separating them. Germline lookup yields CDR1 MNHNS and CDR2 SASEGT. CDR3 DNA: TGTGCCAGCAGTGAAATCAGGGGTTACGAGCAGTACTTC. This translates into CASSEIRGYEQYF.

The chain recombines TRBV3-1 (or the pseudogene TRBV3-2) with TRBJ1-2; tentatively, D is TRBD1 (6 bases). Germline CDR1 reads LGHDT; CDR2 reads YNNKEL (reference sequence). Between the trimmed V and J ends, which lost 6 bases and 7 bases, there was a span of 15 bases. The CDR3 runs 13 residues. CDR3: CASRSSGESGYTF. CDR3 DNA sequence: TGTGCCAGCAGGTCATCAGGGGAATCTGGCTACACCTTC.

The chain combines TRBV6-5 with TRBJ2-2; 12 nucleotides align to TRBD1. Looked up from germline, CDR1 is MNHEY and CDR2 is SVGAGI. The CDR3 extends over 14 amino acids. V trimming: 11 bases; J trimming: 4 bases; junction bases outside the gene matches: 5. CDR3 nucleotide sequence: TGTGCCTCCGGGACAGGGGGCGTCACCGGGGAGCTGTTTTTT. Its protein is CASGTGGVTGELFF.

This chain links TRBV20-1 with TRBJ2-7; 8 nucleotides line up with TRBD1. The CDR3 sequence is 15 residues long. Looked up from germline, CDR1 is DFQATT and CDR2 is SNEGSKA (reference sequence). The V segment lost 3 bases and the J segment 10 bases; nucleotides outside the gene matches: 17. CDR3 sequence reads: CSASDRGAEVRHQYF. In nucleotides, the CDR3 is TGCAGTGCTAGTGACAGGGGCGCTGAAGTACGACACCAGTACTTC.

This rearrangement joins TRBV6-5 to TRBJ1-2; TRBD1 matches at 7 bases. J was trimmed by 4 bases and V by 6 bases; bases with no gene match: 5. This CDR3 contains 13 residues. Germline loops: CDR1 MNHEY, CDR2 SVGAGI. The CDR3 region is CASRYGQVYGYTF. CDR3 DNA sequence: TGTGCCAGCAGGTACGGACAGGTCTATGGCTACACCTTC.

The rearrangement joins TRBV7-9 to TRBJ2-7; 7 bases agree with TRBD1. The CDR3 is 15 amino acids. Trimming cost V 5 bases and J 3 bases; bases outside gene matches: 10. The germline V gene encodes CDR1 SEHNR and CDR2 FQNEAQ (reference sequence). CDR3 nucleotide sequence: TGTGCCAGCAGCATGACAGGGCGTGAGCACTACGAGCAGTACTTC. It translates to CASSMTGREHYEQYF.

V usage is TRBV29-1 and J usage is TRBJ2-2; D is undetermined. CDR1 is SQVTM, CDR2 ANQGSEA, per germline. The CDR3 sequence is 17 residues long. The V end lost 5 bases, the J end lost 1 base, and 20 bases lay between the germline ends. This CDR3 is CSVLKYSGPGNTGELFF. CDR3 nucleotides: TGCAGCGTTTTGAAGTATAGTGGTCCGGGGAACACCGGGGAGCTGTTTTTT.

V is TRBV19 and J is TRBJ2-1; the D gene is possibly TRBD2 (6 bases). Trimming removed 3 bases from V and 0 bases from J, with 12 bases in between. CDR3 length equals 16 residues. Germline CDR1 reads LNHDA; CDR2 reads SQIVND (reference sequence). CDR3: CASSIGDGSSYNEQFF. As DNA, the CDR3 is TGTGCCAGTAGTATTGGGGACGGGAGCTCCTACAATGAGCAGTTCTTC.

The gene calls are TRBV19 and TRBJ1-4, with a tentative D call TRBD1 (5 bases). The V and J ends lost 5 bases and 6 bases respectively, with 22 bases between them. CDR1 is LNHDA and CDR2 is SQIVND in the germline V gene (reference sequence). CDR3 length: 17 amino acids. CDR3 DNA: TGTGCCAGTAGTGGCCGGGACTTCGGCAGACGGCATGAAAAACTGTTTTTT. Translating gives CASSGRDFGRRHEKLFF. The full variable domain, rest sourced from reference TRBV19 and TRBJ1-4, is DGGITQSPKYLFRKEGQNVTLSCEQNLNHDAMYWYRQDPGQGLRLIYYSQIVNDFQKGDIAEGYSVSREKKESFPLTVTSAQKNPTAFYLCASSGRDFGRRHEKLFFGSGTQLSVL.